These 20 T cell receptor beta chains were sequenced from one sample in a study of blood T cell repertoires in COVID-19 (dated by TCRdb to the early 2020s). The library was generated by the immunoSEQ multiplex PCR assay. The source is immuneACCESS, and TCRdb retained only in-frame sequences with V and J called. Part of the clones is not carried over; for the studies checked, unresolved V genes explain less than half of this, and the remainder is unexplained. The sample data list under 250,000 clones, and approximately 80% of these were observed just once. The ten largest clones represent 13% of the sample. The sequenced sample consisted of peripheral blood. The receptors originated from a human donor in a cohort sampled during active COVID-19.

The gene calls are TRBV28 and TRBJ1-3; D remains unclear. Germline CDR1 is MDHEN and CDR2 is SYDVKM. The V end lost 3 bases, the J end lost 3 bases, and 3 bases lay between the germline ends. The CDR3 runs to 12 residues. CDR3 region: CASSFFGNTIYF. The DNA for the CDR3 is TGTGCCAGCAGTTTCTTTGGAAACACCATATATTTT.

V and J are TRBV19 and TRBJ2-1; TRBD1 matches 9 bases. The CDR3 totals 16 residues. V shed 5 bases, J shed 5 bases, and the junction held 10 bases outside the gene matches. Germline V gives CDR1 LNHDA, CDR2 SQIVND (reference sequence). CDR3 sequence: CASSDIPGTGNNEQFF. The CDR3, as DNA: TGTGCCAGTAGTGACATACCCGGGACAGGGAACAATGAGCAGTTCTTC.

J is TRBJ1-5 and V is TRBV14; possible D gene TRBD1, 5 bases. Germline V gives CDR1 SGHDN, CDR2 FVKESK. Trimming left V 0 bases short and J 2 bases short, with 20 bases between. The CDR3 loop spans 19 amino acids. The DNA for the CDR3 is TGTGCCAGCAGCCAAGATGGGCCAGGGCGGTACCAACGCAATCAGCCCCAGCATTTT. Encoded protein: CASSQDGPGRYQRNQPQHF.

V and J are TRBV6-5 and TRBJ2-4, with 8 bases fitting TRBD1. Germline V gene lookup returns CDR1 MNHEY and CDR2 SVGAGI. The V and J ends lost 8 bases and 5 bases, in that order; junction bases with no gene match: 8. The CDR3 spans 14 residues. The CDR3 reads CASSSDRDENIQYF. DNA of the CDR3: TGTGCCAGCTCCTCGGACAGGGACGAAAACATTCAGTACTTC.

The V call is TRBV6-5, the J call TRBJ2-5; perhaps TRBD1 as D (6 bases). V lost 0 bases and J lost 0, with 11 bases in between. The germline V gene encodes CDR1 MNHEY and CDR2 SVGAGI. The CDR3 is made up of 16 amino acids. The CDR3 protein is CASSYSPGQYQETQYF. The DNA of the CDR3 is TGTGCCAGCAGTTACTCGCCAGGACAGTACCAAGAGACCCAGTACTTC.

V gene TRBV3-1 (or the pseudogene TRBV3-2) combines with J gene TRBJ2-5, with no clear D. This CDR3 comprises 15 residues. CDR1 LGHDT and CDR2 YNNKEL come from the germline V gene (reference sequence). V dropped 1 base and J dropped 4 bases, with 13 bases sitting between them. The CDR3: CASSQGLQNLETQYF. For the CDR3, the DNA is TGTGCCAGCAGCCAAGGGTTACAGAACCTAGAGACCCAGTACTTC.

The genes are TRBV28 and TRBJ1-1; maybe TRBD1 (6 bases). V was shortened by 2 bases and J by 6 bases, with 13 bases between the two germline ends. The CDR3 contains 14 residues. Per germline, CDR1 MDHEN and CDR2 SYDVKM. DNA of the CDR3: TGTGCCAGCAGTTTAACCAGGGGTCGGGCTGAAGCTTTCTTT. It specifies CASSLTRGRAEAFF. Full variable domain (rest looked up from reference TRBV28 and TRBJ1-1): DVKVTQSSRYLVKRTGEKVFLECVQDMDHENMFWYRQDPGLGLRLIYFSYDVKMKEKGDIPEGYSVSREKKERFSLILESASTNQTSMYLCASSLTRGRAEAFFGQGTRLTVV.

The V and J genes are TRBV5-1 and TRBJ2-7, with D maybe TRBD2 (6 bases). This CDR3 has 16 residues. Deletions cut 4 bases from V and 0 bases from J, with 17 bases between. In germline, CDR1 is SGHRS, CDR2 YFSETQ. This CDR3 reads CASSLPKEGISYEQYF. CDR3 DNA: TGCGCCAGCAGCCTCCCCAAGGAGGGCATCTCCTACGAGCAGTACTTC.

Comments on this clone: The junction departs from the called germline gene at one end, perhaps through a read error. The CDR3 region has the DNA TGCGCCACCAGCCGACGGGATAATTCACCCCTCCACTTT. It translates to CATSRRDNSPLHF. This chain uses TRBV4-3 with TRBJ1-6; D not resolved. Germline V gives CDR1 LGHNA, CDR2 YSLEER. This CDR3 region has 13 residues.

This chain joins TRBV3-1 (or the pseudogene TRBV3-2) and TRBJ2-3; 10 bases align to TRBD2. This CDR3 spans 20 amino acids. Germline V lookup: CDR1 LGHDT, CDR2 YNNKEL (reference sequence). With V trimmed by 0 bases and J by 0 bases, 12 bases remained unmatched. CDR3 in DNA: TGTGCCAGCAGCCAAGATCTTGTCGGGACTAGCGTAATAAGCACAGATACGCAGTATTTT. It codes for CASSQDLVGTSVISTDTQYF.

The chain uses TRBV6-6 and TRBJ2-7; D gene unclear. V shed 5 bases and J shed 5 bases, with 19 bases lying between them. The CDR3 runs 15 residues. Germline lookup yields CDR1 MNHNY and CDR2 SVGAGI (reference sequence). Here the CDR3 DNA reads TGTGCCAGCAGTCCCCCTGGAGAGAGGAGAAACGAGCAGTACTTC. Translated: CASSPPGERRNEQYF.

The chain couples TRBV5-6 to TRBJ2-7; maybe TRBD2 (5 bases). Germline V gene lookup returns CDR1 SGHDT and CDR2 YYEEEE. Trimming took off 2 bases at V and 3 bases at J, with 12 bases between the two ends. This CDR3 comprises 14 residues. Here the CDR3 reads CASSLGLTLYEQYF. The CDR3 DNA reads as TGTGCCAGCAGCTTAGGACTGACACTCTACGAGCAGTACTTC.

The rearrangement links TRBV4-3 to TRBJ1-4; D is unclear. Between the trimmed V and J ends, which lost 1 base and 7 bases, there was a span of 10 bases. Germline V lookup: CDR1 LGHNA, CDR2 YSLEER. The CDR3 contains 14 residues. In DNA form, the CDR3 reads TGCGCCAGCAGCCAAGGGAATCGGGGTGAAAAACTGTTTTTT. Its protein is CASSQGNRGEKLFF.

This chain joins TRBV6-1 and TRBJ2-5; the D is unclear. Per the germline V gene, CDR1 is MNHNS and CDR2 is SASEGT. V was shortened by 0 bases and J by 7 bases, with 6 bases between the two germline ends. CDR3 length: 12 amino acids. As DNA, the CDR3 is TGTGCCAGCAGTGAAGCGCTCAGGACCCAGTACTTC. This sequence encodes CASSEALRTQYF.

This chain uses TRBV4-3 with TRBJ2-5; perhaps TRBD1 as D (5 bases). The CDR3 runs to 13 residues. Trimming stripped 3 bases from V and 2 bases from J, with 7 bases between. Germline assignment: CDR1 LGHNA and CDR2 YSLEER. The CDR3 DNA reads as TGCGCCAGCAGCCAGGACACACAAGAGACCCAGTACTTC. Protein: CASSQDTQETQYF.

V gene TRBV4-1 combines with J gene TRBJ1-2, with D tentatively TRBD1 (6 bases). This CDR3 comprises 15 residues. Germline CDR1 is MGHRA and CDR2 is YSYEKL. Trimming shortened V by 0 bases and J by 3 bases, and 11 bases separated the two germline ends. CDR3 region: CASSQEGGPYYGYTF. DNA of the CDR3: TGCGCCAGCAGCCAAGAAGGGGGACCCTACTATGGCTACACCTTC.

The chain couples TRBV19 to TRBJ1-4; 10 nucleotides agree with TRBD1. Trimming at V came to 6 bases and at J to 7 bases, leaving 5 bases not matched to a gene. The germline CDR1 and CDR2 sequences are LNHDA and SQIVND (reference sequence). The CDR3 runs 14 residues. CDR3 sequence reads: CASSPDRGLEKLFF. DNA for the CDR3: TGTGCCAGTAGCCCCGACAGGGGGCTTGAAAAACTGTTTTTT.

The rearrangement links TRBV6-2 or TRBV6-3 to TRBJ2-5; D is perhaps TRBD1 (6 bases). The CDR3 is 15 amino acids. V was clipped by 2 bases and J by 7 bases, with 17 bases between them. Germline V gene data show CDR1 as MNHEY and CDR2 as SVGEGT. The CDR3 sequence is CASSYADLLRGTQYF. The CDR3 nucleotides are TGTGCCAGCAGTTACGCGGACTTACTCAGGGGGACCCAGTACTTC.

The chain employs TRBV28 and TRBJ1-5, with D perhaps TRBD1 (5 bases). The CDR3 extends over 14 amino acids. In germline, CDR1 is MDHEN, CDR2 SYDVKM. The V end lost 5 bases, the J end lost 5 bases, and 13 bases lay between the germline ends. CDR3 region: CASSPRTYHQPQHF. For the CDR3, the DNA is TGTGCCAGCAGTCCACGGACATATCATCAGCCCCAGCATTTT.

The chain carries TRBV28 and TRBJ1-4, with D tentatively TRBD1 (6 bases). Trimming took off 2 bases at V and 2 bases at J, with 12 bases between the two ends. The CDR3 extends over 16 amino acids. Germline loops: CDR1 MDHEN, CDR2 SYDVKM. CDR3 protein: CASSLILGQTNEKLFF. The CDR3, as DNA: TGTGCCAGCAGTTTAATCCTTGGACAGACTAATGAAAAACTGTTTTTT.